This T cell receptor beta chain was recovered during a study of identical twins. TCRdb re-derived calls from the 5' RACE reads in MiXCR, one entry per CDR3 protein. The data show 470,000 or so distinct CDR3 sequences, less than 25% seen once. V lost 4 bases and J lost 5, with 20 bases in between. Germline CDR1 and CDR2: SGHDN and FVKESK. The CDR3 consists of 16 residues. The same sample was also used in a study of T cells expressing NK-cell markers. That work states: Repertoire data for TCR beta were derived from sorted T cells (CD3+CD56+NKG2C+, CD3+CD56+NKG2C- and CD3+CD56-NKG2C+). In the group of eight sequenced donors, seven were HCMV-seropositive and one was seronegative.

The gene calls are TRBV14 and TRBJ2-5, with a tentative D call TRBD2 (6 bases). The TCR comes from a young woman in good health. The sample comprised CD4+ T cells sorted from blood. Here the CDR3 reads CASSPRVSSGRETQYF. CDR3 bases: TGTGCCAGCAGCCCAAGAGTTTCCTCGGGGAGGGAGACCCAGTACTTC.